This T cell receptor beta chain was retrieved from a study of shared clonotypes between healthy human individuals. Study results and caveats: Richness estimates generally favored naive over memory subsets.

Every donor was a Caucasian adult from Nashville, Tennessee. Generated by immunoSEQ multiplex PCR, the TCRdb table keeps only in-frame clones and is missing some. The repertoire holds roughly 700,000 clones, with 90% as singletons. V was pared by 8 bases and J by 3 bases, with 18 bases between. Germline loops: CDR1 SNHLY, CDR2 FYNNEI. The CDR3 has 15 residues. In the case of this clone: Its matching antigen is unknown.

Sequenced: memory CD8+ T cells from PBMCs. This sample's subset: CD45RO+ cells pooled with CCR7-negative TemRA cells. This receptor was identified in a man aged 18 to 29 in good health. Some clones in this sample may be carry-over from other donors' samples. The V gene is TRBV2, the J gene TRBJ2-3; maybe TRBD2 (6 bases). The DNA of the CDR3 is TGTGCCAGCCTTTACGTGCGGGACGGGACAGATACGCAGTATTTT. Protein product: CASLYVRDGTDTQYF. Filled out from reference TRBV2 and TRBJ2-3, the complete variable domain reads EPEVTQTPSHQVTQMGQEVILRCVPISNHLYFYWYRQILGQKVEFLVSFYNNEISEKSEIFDDQFSVERPDGSNFTLKIRSTKLEDSAMYFCASLYVRDGTDTQYFGPGTRLTVL.